This T cell receptor beta chain was obtained from a study of blood T cell repertoires in COVID-19 (TCRdb year 2020). Regarding the complete study: Samples covering the acute and convalescent phases of COVID-19 were provided by collaborators in the United States, Italy and Spain. The material from the prospective study consisted of cDNA or gDNA derived from T cells, B-cell-depleted T cells, or PBMCs. Subjects who had been exposed to COVID-19, were actively infected with it, or had recovered from it provided the deeply sampled blood TCRbeta repertoires that made up the dataset. The repertoires were released in a freely available public database meant as a resource for research on the immune response to SARS-CoV-2. Samples came from the ongoing ImmuneRACE study (first 160 participants) plus 1,254 subjects from 6 global collaborators. Nearly every sample came with metadata listing a de-identified subject ID, COVID-19 status, age in years and sex. Where available, HLA class I and class II types were taken from metadata supplied by the sample provider and were not determined by assay-based typing.

General conclusions and limits of the study: The amount of clinical and demographic metadata varied by source and participant and was provided uncurated.

The CDR3 runs 13 amino acids, cysteine and phenylalanine included. Just the 39-base CDR3 DNA is kept, in frame starting at base 1. V drops 7 bases and J drops 6 bases, leaving 15 bases in between. CDR1 is given as SGHTA and CDR2 as FQGNSA, both from the germline V gene. Whole blood was collected in K2EDTA tubes by collaborating institutions according to the institutions' own protocols. Collaborator samples were shipped for TCRbeta analysis as frozen whole blood, isolated PBMCs, or DNA extracted from either sample type. TCRbeta CDR3 regions were amplified from genomic DNA by means of the immunoSEQ Assay, a bias-controlled multiplex PCR. The authors' pipeline ran thus. The number of nucleated cells in each sample was estimated from the amplification of reference gene primers within the assay. Sequence reads were collapsed and filtered to measure the absolute abundance of every unique TCRbeta CDR3 rearrangement. For each sample, productive Simpson clonality was calculated as the square root of Simpson's diversity index across productive rearrangements. Drawn from immuneACCESS, this table holds only the in-frame rearrangements with V and J called that TCRdb kept. Clones are partly lost; checked studies trace under half to an unresolved V gene and leave the rest unexplained. V and J calls and clone size are those listed in that table; D and trimming were worked out from the DNA. Present in this sample are tens of thousands of clones, more than 75% of which were seen just once. The ten largest clones capture 20% to 25% of the sample.

Note on this clone: The clone's antigen remains unknown. No base qualities exist here, and no much larger clone lies one base off it.

The TCR originated in a human donor in a cohort sampled during active COVID-19. The material sequenced was peripheral blood. The V gene is TRBV7-2 and the J gene is TRBJ1-1, with the D gene too uncertain to name. Here is the DNA: TGTGCCAGCACCTCCGGAACCCGGGCTGAAGCTTTCTTT. Translation gives CASTSGTRAEAFF.